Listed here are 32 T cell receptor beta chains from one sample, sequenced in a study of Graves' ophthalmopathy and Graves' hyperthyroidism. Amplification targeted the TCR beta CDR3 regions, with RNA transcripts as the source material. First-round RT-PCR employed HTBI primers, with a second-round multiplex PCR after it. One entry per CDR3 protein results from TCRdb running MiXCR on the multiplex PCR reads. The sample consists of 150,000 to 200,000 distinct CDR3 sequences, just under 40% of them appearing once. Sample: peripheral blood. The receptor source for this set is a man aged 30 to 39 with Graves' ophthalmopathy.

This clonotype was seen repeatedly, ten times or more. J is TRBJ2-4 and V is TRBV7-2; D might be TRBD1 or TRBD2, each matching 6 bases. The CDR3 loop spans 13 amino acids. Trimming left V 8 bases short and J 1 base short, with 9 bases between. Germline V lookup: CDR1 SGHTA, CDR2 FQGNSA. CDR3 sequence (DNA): TGTGCCAGCGGAGGGGGTGCCAAAAACATTCAGTACTTC. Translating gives CASGGGAKNIQYF.

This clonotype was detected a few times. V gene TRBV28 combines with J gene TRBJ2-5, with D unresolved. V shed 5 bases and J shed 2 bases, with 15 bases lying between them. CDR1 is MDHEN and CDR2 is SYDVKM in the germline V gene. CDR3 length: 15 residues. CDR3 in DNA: TGTGCCAGCAGTGGGCTGGGCAGTTTACAAGAGACCCAGTACTTC. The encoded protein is CASSGLGSLQETQYF.

CDR3 DNA sequence: TGTGCCAGCAGTTTGGGCAGGGGAGCCAAAAACATTCAGTACTTC. Its protein is CASSLGRGAKNIQYF. This chain links TRBV12-3 or TRBV12-4 with TRBJ2-4, with D possibly matching TRBD1 (6 bases). This CDR3 region has 15 residues. V lost 3 bases and J 0 bases, leaving 9 bases between the germline ends.

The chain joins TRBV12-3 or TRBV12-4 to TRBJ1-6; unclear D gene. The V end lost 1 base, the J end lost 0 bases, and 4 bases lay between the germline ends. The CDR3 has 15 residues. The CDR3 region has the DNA TGTGCCAGCAGTTTAGAAAACTCCTATAATTCACCCCTCCACTTT. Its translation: CASSLENSYNSPLHF.

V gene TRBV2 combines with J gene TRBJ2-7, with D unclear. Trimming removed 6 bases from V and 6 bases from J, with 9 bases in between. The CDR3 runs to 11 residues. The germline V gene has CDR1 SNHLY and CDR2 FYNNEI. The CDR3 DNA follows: TGTGCCAGCAGGGTGGAAGTCGAGCAGTACTTC. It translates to CASRVEVEQYF.

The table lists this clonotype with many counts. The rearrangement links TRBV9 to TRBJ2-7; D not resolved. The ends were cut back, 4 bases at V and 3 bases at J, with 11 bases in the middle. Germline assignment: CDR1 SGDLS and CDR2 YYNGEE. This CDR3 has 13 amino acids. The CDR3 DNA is TGTGCCAGCAGCCCCCGATTAGGCTACGAGCAGTACTTC. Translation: CASSPRLGYEQYF.

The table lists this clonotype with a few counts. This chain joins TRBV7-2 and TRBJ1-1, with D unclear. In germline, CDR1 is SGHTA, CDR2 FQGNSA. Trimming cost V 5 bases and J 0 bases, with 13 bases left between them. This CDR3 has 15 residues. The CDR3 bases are TGTGCCAGCAGCCCCATGACTGGCATGAACACTGAAGCTTTCTTT. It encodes CASSPMTGMNTEAFF. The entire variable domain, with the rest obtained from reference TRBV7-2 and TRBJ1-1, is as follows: GAGVSQSPSNKVTEKGKDVELRCDPISGHTALYWYRQSLGQGLEFLIYFQGNSAPDKSGLPSDRFSAERTGGSVSTLTIQRTQQEDSAVYLCASSPMTGMNTEAFFGQGTRLTVV.

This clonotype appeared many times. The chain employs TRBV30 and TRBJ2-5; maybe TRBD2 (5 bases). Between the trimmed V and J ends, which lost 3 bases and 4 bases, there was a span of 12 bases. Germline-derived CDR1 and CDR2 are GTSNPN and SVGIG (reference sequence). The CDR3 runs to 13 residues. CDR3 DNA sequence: TGTGCCTGGAGACCCCCGGGGTTAGAGACCCAGTACTTC. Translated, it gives CAWRPPGLETQYF.

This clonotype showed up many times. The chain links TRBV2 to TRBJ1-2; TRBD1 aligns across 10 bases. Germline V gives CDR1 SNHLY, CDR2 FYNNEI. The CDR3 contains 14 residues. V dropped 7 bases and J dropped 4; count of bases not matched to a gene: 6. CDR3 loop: CASTGTGDSYGYTF. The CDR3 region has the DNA TGTGCCAGCACCGGGACAGGGGACTCCTATGGCTACACCTTC.

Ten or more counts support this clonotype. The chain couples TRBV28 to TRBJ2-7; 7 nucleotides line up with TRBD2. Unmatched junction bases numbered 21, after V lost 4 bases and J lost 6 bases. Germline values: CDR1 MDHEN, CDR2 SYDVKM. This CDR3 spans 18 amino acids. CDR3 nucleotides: TGTGCCAGCAGTTCCCAGACTCAACGGGGCGGGAGAGGTCGCGAGCAGTACTTC. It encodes CASSSQTQRGGRGREQYF.

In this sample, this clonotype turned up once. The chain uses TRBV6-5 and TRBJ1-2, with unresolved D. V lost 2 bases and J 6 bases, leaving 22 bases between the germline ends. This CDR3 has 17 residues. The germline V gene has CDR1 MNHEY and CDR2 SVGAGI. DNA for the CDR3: TGTGCCAGCAGTTACCACAACCCGCTAAAGGGAGTGGATGGCTACACCTTC. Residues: CASSYHNPLKGVDGYTF.

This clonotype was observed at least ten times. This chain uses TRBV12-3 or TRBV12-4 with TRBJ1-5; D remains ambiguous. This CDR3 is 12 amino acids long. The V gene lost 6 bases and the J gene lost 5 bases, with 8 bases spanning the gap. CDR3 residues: CASSSADQPQHF. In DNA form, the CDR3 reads TGTGCCAGCAGCTCGGCGGATCAGCCCCAGCATTTT.

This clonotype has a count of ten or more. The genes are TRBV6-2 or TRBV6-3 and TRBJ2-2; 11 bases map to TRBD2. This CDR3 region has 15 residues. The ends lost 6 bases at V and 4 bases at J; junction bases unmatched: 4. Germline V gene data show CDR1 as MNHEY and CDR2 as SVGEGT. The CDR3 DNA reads TGTGCCAGCAGAACTAGCGGGAGCAGCACCGGGGAGCTGTTTTTT. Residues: CASRTSGSSTGELFF.

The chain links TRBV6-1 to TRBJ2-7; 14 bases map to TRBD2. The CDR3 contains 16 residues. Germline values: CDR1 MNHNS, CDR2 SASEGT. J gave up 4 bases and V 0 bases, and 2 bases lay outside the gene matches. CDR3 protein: CASSEAGTSGSYEQYF. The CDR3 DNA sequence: TGTGCCAGCAGTGAAGCGGGGACTAGCGGGAGTTACGAGCAGTACTTC.

The CDR3 DNA reads as TGTGCCAGCAGTCGAGTCCGGACAGGGGGCGGCTATGGCTACACCTTC. This translates into CASSRVRTGGGYGYTF. The genes are TRBV6-2 or TRBV6-3 and TRBJ1-2; TRBD1 aligns across 11 bases. The CDR3 spans 16 residues. The V segment lost 5 bases and the J segment 4 bases; nucleotides outside the gene matches: 9. Germline CDR1 reads MNHEY; CDR2 reads SVGEGT.

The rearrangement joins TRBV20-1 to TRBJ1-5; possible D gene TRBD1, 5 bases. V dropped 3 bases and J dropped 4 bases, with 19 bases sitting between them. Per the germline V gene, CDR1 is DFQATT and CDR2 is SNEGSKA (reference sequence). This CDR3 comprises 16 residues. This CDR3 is CSASSAGIRINQPQHF. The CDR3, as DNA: TGCAGTGCTAGTTCGGCAGGGATCAGGATTAATCAGCCCCAGCATTTT.

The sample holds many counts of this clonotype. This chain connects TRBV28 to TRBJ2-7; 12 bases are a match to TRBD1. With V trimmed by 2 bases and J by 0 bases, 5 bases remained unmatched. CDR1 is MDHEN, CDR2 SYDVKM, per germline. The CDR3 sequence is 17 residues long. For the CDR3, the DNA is TGTGCCAGCAGTTTACATCCGGGACAGGGGGCCTCCTACGAGCAGTACTTC. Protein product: CASSLHPGQGASYEQYF. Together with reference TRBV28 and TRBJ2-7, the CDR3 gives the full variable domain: DVKVTQSSRYLVKRTGEKVFLECVQDMDHENMFWYRQDPGLGLRLIYFSYDVKMKEKGDIPEGYSVSREKKERFSLILESASTNQTSMYLCASSLHPGQGASYEQYFGPGTRLTVT.

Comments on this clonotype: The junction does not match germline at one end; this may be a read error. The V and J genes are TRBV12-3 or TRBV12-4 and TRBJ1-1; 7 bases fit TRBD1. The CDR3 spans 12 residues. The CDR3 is CASSGLQGNPSF. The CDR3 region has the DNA TGTGCCAGCAGTGGGTTACAGGGGAATCCGTCTTTT.

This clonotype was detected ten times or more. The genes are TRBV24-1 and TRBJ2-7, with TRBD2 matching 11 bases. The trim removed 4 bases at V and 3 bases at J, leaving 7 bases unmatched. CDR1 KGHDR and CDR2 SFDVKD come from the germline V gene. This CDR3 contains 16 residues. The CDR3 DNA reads TGTGCCACCAGTGAGACCGGGACTAGCGGAGACTACGAGCAGTACTTC. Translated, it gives CATSETGTSGDYEQYF.

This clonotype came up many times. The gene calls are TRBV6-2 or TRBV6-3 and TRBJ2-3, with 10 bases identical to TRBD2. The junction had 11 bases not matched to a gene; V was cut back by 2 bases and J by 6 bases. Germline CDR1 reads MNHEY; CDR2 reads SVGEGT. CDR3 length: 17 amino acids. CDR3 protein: CASSYPGLAGASDTQYF. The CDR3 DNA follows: TGTGCCAGCAGTTACCCCGGTCTAGCGGGAGCGTCGGATACGCAGTATTTT.

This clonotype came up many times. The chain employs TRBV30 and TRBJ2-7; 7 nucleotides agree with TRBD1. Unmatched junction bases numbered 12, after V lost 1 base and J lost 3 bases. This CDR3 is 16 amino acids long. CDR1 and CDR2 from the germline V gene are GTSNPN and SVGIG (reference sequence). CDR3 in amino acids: CAWSGPRQGPYYEQYF. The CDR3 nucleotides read TGTGCCTGGAGTGGGCCCAGACAGGGCCCCTACTACGAGCAGTACTTC.

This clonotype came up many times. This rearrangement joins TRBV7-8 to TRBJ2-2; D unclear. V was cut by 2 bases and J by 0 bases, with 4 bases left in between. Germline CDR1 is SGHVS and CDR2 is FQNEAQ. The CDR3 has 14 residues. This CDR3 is CASSLRANTGELFF. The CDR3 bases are TGTGCCAGCAGCTTAAGAGCGAACACCGGGGAGCTGTTTTTT.

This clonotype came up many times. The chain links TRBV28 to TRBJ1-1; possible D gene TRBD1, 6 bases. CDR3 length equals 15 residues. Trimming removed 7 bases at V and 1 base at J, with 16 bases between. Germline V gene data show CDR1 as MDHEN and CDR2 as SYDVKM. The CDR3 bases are TGTGCCAGCACCCCGCATAAGGGGGGGAACACTGAAGCTTTCTTT. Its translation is CASTPHKGGNTEAFF.

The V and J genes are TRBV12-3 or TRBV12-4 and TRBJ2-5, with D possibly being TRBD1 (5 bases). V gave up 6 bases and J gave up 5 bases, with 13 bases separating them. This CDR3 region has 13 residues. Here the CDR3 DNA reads TGTGCCAGCAGCCCCAGGGTTAGGGAGACCCAGTACTTC. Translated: CASSPRVRETQYF.

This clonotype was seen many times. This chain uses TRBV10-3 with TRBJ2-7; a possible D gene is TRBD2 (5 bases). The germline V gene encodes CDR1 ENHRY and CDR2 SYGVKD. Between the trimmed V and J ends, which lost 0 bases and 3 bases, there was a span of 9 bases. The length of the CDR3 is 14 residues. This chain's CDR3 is CAISESDSDYEQYF. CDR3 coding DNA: TGTGCCATCAGTGAGTCCGATAGCGACTACGAGCAGTACTTC.

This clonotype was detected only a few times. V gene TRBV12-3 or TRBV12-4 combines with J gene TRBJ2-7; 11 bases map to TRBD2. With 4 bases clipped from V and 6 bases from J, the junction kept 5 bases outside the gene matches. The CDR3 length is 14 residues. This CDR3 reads CASSSGLAETEQYF. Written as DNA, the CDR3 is TGTGCCAGCAGTTCGGGACTAGCGGAAACCGAGCAGTACTTC.

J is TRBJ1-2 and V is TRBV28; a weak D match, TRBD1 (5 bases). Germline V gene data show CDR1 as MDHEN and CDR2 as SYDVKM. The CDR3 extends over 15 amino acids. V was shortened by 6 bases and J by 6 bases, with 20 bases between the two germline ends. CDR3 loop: CASSQGPLSFDGYTF. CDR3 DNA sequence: TGTGCCAGCAGCCAGGGACCCCTGTCATTTGATGGCTACACCTTC.

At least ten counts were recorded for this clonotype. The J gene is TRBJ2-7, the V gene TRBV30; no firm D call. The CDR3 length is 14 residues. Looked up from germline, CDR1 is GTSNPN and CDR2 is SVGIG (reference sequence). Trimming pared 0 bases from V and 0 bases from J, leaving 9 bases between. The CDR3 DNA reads TGTGCCTGGAGTGTACGAACAGACTCCTACGAGCAGTACTTC. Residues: CAWSVRTDSYEQYF.

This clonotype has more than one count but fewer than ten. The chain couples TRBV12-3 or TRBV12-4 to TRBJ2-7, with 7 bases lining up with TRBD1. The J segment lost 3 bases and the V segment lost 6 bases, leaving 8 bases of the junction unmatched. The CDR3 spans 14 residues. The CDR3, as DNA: TGTGCCAGCAGCGTCCGGGACAGCCTCTACGAGCAGTACTTC. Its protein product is CASSVRDSLYEQYF.

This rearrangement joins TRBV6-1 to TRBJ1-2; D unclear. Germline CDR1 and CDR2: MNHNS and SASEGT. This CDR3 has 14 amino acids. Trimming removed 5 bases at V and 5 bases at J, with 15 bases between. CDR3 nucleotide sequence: TGTGCCAGCAGTCGCCCCGGGGTATGGTATGGCTACACCTTC. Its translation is CASSRPGVWYGYTF.

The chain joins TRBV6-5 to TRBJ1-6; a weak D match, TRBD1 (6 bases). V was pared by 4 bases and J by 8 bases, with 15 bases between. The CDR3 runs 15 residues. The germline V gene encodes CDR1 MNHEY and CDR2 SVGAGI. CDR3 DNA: TGTGCCAGCAGTTTAGGGACACCAGATTATTCACCCCTCCACTTT. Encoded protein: CASSLGTPDYSPLHF.

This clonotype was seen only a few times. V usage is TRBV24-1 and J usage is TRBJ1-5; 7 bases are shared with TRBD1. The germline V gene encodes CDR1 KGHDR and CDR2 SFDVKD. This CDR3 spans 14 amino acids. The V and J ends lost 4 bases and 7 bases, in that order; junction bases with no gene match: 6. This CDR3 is CATSDRQGFQPQHF. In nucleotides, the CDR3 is TGTGCCACCAGTGACCGACAGGGATTCCAGCCCCAGCATTTT.